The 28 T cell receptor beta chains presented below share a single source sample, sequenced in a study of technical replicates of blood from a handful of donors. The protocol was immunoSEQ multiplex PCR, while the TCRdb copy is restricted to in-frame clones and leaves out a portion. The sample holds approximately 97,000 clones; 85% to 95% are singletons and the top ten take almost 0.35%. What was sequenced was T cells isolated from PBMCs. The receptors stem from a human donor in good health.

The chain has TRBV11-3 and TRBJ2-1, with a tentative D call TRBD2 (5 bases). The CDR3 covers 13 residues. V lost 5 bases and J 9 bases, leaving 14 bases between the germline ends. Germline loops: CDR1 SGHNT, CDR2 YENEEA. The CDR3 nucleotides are TGTGCCAGCAGCGCGCGAACTAGTTTTGAGCAGTTCTTC. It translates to CASSARTSFEQFF.

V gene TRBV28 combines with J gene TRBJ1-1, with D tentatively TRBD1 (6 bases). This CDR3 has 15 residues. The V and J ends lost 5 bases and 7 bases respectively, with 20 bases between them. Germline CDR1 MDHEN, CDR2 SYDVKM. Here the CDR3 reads CASSTLVQGINEAFF. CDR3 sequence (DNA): TGTGCCAGCAGTACCCTCGTACAGGGTATTAATGAAGCTTTCTTT.

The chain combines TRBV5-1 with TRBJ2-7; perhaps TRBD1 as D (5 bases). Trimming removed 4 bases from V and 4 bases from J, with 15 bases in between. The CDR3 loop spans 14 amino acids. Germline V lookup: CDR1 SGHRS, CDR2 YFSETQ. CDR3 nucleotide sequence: TGCGCCAGCAGCCCGGTACAAGGGGTATACGAGCAGTACTTC. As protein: CASSPVQGVYEQYF. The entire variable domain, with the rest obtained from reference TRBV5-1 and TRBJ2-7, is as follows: KAGVTQTPRYLIKTRGQQVTLSCSPISGHRSVSWYQQTPGQGLQFLFEYFSETQRNKGNFPGRFSGRQFSNSRSEMNVSTLELGDSALYLCASSPVQGVYEQYFGPGTRLTVT.

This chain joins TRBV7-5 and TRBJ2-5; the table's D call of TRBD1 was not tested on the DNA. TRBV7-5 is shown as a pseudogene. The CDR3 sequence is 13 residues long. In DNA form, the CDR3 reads TGTGTCTCGGACAGGGGTCTGCAAGAGACCCAGTACTTC. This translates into CVSDRGLQETQYF.

CDR3 region: CASSRLAGSYEQYF. In nucleotides, the CDR3 is TGTGCCAGCAGTAGACTAGCGGGATCCTACGAGCAGTACTTC. This chain connects TRBV6-6 to TRBJ2-7, with 11 nucleotides matching TRBD2. The V and J ends lost 5 bases and 1 base, in that order; junction bases with no gene match: 1. There are 14 residues in the CDR3. The germline gives CDR1 MNHNY, CDR2 SVGAGI (reference sequence).

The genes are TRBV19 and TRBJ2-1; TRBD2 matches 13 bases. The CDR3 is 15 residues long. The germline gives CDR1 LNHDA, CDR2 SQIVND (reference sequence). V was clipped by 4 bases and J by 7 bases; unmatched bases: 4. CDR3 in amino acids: CASSTLAGGPNEQFF. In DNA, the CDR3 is TGTGCCAGTAGTACACTAGCGGGAGGGCCTAATGAGCAGTTCTTC. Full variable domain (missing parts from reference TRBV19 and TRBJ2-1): DGGITQSPKYLFRKEGQNVTLSCEQNLNHDAMYWYRQDPGQGLRLIYYSQIVNDFQKGDIAEGYSVSREKKESFPLTVTSAQKNPTAFYLCASSTLAGGPNEQFFGPGTRLTVL.

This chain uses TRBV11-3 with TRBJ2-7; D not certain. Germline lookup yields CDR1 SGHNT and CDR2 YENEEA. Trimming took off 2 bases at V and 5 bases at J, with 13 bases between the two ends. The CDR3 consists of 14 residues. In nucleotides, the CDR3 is TGTGCCAGCAGCTTAATCCAGCGTCAACACGAGCAGTACTTC. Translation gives CASSLIQRQHEQYF.

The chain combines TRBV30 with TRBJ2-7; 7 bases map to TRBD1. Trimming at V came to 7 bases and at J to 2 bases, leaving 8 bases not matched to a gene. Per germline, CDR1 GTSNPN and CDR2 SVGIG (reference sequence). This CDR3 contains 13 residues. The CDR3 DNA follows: TGTGCCTCAAAAGGGGGCACTACCTACGAGCAGTACTTC. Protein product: CASKGGTTYEQYF.

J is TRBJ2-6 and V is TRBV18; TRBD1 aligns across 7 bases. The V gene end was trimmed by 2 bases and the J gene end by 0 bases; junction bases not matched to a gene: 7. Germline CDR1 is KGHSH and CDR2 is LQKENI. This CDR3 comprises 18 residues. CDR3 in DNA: TGTGCCAGCTCACCAACAGGGGCCTCTCTCTCTGGGGCCAACGTCCTGACTTTC. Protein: CASSPTGASLSGANVLTF.

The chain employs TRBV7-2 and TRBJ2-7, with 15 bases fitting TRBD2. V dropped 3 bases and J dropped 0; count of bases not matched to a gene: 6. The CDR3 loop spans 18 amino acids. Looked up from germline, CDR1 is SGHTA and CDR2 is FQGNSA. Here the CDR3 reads CASSLGTSGRTLSYEQYF. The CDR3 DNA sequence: TGTGCCAGCAGCTTGGGGACTAGCGGGAGGACCCTCTCCTACGAGCAGTACTTC.

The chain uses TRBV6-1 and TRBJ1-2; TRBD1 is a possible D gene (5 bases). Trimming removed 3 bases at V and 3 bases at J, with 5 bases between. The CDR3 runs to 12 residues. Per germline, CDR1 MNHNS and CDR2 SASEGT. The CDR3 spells CASSDRDYGYTF. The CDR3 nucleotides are TGTGCCAGCAGTGACAGGGACTATGGCTACACCTTC.

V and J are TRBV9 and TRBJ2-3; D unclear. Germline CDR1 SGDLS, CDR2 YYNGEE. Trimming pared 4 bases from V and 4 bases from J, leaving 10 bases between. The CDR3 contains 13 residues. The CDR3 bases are TGTGCCAGCAGCCCCAGGATACCAGATACGCAGTATTTT. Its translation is CASSPRIPDTQYF.

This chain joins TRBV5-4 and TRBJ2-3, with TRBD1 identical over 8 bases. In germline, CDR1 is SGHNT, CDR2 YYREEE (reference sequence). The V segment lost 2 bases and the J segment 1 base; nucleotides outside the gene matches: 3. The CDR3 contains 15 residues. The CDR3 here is CASSLVTGGTDTQYF. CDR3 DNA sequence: TGTGCCAGCAGCTTAGTGACAGGGGGCACAGATACGCAGTATTTT.

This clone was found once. CDR3 sequence reads: CASSFERGPYEQYF. DNA of the CDR3: TGTGCCAGCAGTTTCGAGCGGGGCCCCTACGAGCAGTACTTC. This sequence joins TRBV6-5 and TRBJ2-7; 7 nucleotides line up with TRBD2. V shed 4 bases, J shed 2 bases, and the junction held 5 bases outside the gene matches. The V gene's germline CDR1 is MNHEY and CDR2 SVGAGI. The CDR3 loop spans 14 amino acids.

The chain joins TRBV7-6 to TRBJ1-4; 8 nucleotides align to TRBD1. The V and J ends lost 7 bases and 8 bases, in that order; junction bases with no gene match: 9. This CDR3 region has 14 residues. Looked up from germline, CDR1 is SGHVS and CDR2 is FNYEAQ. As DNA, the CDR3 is TGTGCCAGCAAACTTCCGGGACAGGTCGAAAAACTGTTTTTT. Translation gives CASKLPGQVEKLFF.

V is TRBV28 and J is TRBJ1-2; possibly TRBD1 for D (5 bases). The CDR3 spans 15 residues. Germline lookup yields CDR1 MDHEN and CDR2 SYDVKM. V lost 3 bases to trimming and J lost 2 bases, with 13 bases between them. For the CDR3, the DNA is TGTGCCAGCAGTTTGATGGTGCAGGGAAACTATGGCTACACCTTC. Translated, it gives CASSLMVQGNYGYTF.

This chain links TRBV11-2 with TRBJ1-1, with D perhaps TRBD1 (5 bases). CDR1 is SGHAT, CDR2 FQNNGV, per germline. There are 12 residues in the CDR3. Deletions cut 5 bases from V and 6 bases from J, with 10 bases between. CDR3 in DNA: TGTGCCAGCAGCCAGGGTGGGGCTGAAGCTTTCTTT. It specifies CASSQGGAEAFF.

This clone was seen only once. CDR3 sequence: CASVGVRQDQETQYF. The CDR3 DNA reads as TGTGCCAGCGTTGGGGTAAGACAGGACCAAGAGACCCAGTACTTC. J is TRBJ2-5 and V is TRBV28, with D possibly being TRBD1 (6 bases). With 8 bases removed from V and 0 bases from J, the gap between germline ends came to 16 bases. The germline V gene has CDR1 MDHEN and CDR2 SYDVKM. CDR3 length equals 15 residues.

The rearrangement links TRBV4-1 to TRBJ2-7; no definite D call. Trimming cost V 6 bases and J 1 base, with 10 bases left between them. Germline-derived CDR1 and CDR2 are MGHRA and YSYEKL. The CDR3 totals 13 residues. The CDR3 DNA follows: TGCGCCAGCAGTCGGAGTGTTTCCTACGAGCAGTACTTC. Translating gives CASSRSVSYEQYF.

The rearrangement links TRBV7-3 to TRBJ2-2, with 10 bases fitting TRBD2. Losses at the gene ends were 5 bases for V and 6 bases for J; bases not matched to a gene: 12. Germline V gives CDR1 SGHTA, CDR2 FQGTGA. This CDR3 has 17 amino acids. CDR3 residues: CASSLNSGLASAGELFF. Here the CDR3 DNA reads TGTGCCAGCAGCCTCAACTCGGGACTAGCGAGCGCCGGGGAGCTGTTTTTT.

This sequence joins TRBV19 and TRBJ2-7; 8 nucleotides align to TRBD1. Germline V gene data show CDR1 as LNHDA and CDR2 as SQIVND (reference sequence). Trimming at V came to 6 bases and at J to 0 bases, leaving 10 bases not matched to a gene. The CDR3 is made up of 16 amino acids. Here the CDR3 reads CASSPSGQGGSYEQYF. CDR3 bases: TGTGCCAGTAGCCCTAGTGGACAGGGAGGCTCCTACGAGCAGTACTTC.

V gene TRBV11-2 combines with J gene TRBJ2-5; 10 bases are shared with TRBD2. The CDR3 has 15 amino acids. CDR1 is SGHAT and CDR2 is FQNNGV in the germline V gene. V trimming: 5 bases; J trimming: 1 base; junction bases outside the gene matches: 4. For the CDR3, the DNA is TGTGCCAGCAGCAAGACTAGCGGGCTCCAAGAGACCCAGTACTTC. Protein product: CASSKTSGLQETQYF.

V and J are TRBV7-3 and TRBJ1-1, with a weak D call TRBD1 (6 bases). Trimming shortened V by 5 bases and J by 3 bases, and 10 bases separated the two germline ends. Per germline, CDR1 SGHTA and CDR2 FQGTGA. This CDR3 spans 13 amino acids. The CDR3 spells CASSTRQDTEAFF. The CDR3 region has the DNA TGTGCCAGCAGCACCCGACAGGACACTGAAGCTTTCTTT.

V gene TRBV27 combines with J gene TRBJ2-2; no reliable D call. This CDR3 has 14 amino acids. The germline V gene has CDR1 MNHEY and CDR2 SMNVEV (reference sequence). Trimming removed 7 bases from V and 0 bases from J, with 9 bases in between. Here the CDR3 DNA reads TGTGCCAGCACTGTGACAACGAACACCGGGGAGCTGTTTTTT. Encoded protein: CASTVTTNTGELFF.

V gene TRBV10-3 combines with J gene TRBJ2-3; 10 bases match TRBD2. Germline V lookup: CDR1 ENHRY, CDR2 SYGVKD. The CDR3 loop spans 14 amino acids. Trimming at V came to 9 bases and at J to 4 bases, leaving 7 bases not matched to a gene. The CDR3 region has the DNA TGTGCCATACAAGCGGGAGGGCCCCCAGATACGCAGTATTTT. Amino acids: CAIQAGGPPDTQYF.

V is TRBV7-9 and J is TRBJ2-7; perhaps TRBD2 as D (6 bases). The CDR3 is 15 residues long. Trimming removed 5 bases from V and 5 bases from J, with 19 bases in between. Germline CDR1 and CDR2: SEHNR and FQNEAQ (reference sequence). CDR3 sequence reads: CASSRLGHAGNEQYF. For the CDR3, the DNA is TGTGCCAGCAGCCGACTAGGCCACGCTGGTAACGAGCAGTACTTC.

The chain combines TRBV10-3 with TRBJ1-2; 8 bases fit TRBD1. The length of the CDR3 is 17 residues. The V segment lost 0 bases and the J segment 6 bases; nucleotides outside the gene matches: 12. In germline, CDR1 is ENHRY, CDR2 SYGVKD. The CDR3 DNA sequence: TGTGCCATCAGTGAGTCGAATCTCGGGGGCAGGGGGCATGGCTACACCTTC. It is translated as CAISESNLGGRGHGYTF.

CDR3 nucleotide sequence: TGTGCCAGCAGCTTAGAATTGGACAGGGGGATCCCTTACAATGAGCAGTTCTTC. Translation: CASSLELDRGIPYNEQFF. The chain is built from TRBV7-9 and TRBJ2-1, with 10 bases aligning to TRBD1. CDR3 size: 18 residues. Trimming at V came to 1 base and at J to 4 bases, leaving 10 bases not matched to a gene. CDR1 is SEHNR and CDR2 is FQNEAQ in the germline V gene (reference sequence).